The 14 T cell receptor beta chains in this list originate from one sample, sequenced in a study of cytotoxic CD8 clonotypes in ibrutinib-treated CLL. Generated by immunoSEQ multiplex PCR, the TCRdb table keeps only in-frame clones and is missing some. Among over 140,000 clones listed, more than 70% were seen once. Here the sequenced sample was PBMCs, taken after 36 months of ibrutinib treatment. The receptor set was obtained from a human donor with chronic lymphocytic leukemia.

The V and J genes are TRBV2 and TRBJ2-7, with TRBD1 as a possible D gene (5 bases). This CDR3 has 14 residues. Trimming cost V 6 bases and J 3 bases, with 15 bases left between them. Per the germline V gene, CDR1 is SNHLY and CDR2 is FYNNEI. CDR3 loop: CASRLPKGLYEQYF. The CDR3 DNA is TGTGCCAGCAGACTCCCGAAGGGGCTCTACGAGCAGTACTTC.

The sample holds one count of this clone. The CDR3 here is CASGRLDPKNQPQHF. The CDR3 DNA sequence: TGTGCCAGCGGGAGACTGGACCCGAAGAATCAGCCCCAGCATTTT. This chain links TRBV6-5 with TRBJ1-5; D ambiguous. The CDR3 spans 15 residues. The germline V gene encodes CDR1 MNHEY and CDR2 SVGAGI. Trimming shortened V by 8 bases and J by 4 bases, and 18 bases separated the two germline ends.

The CDR3 sequence: CASSRDKSSYNEQFF. DNA of the CDR3: TGTGCCAGCAGTCGGGACAAGAGCTCCTACAATGAGCAGTTCTTC. V usage is TRBV6-5 and J usage is TRBJ2-1, with a possible D match to TRBD1 (6 bases). Trimming cost V 5 bases and J 0 bases, with 11 bases left between them. Germline V gene data show CDR1 as MNHEY and CDR2 as SVGAGI. The CDR3 sequence is 15 residues long.

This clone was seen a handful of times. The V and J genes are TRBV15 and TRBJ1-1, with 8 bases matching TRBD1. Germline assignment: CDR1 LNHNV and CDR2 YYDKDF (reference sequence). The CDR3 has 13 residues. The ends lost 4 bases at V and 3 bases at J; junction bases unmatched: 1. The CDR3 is CATSTDRDTEAFF. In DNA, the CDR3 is TGTGCCACCAGCACGGACAGGGACACTGAAGCTTTCTTT.

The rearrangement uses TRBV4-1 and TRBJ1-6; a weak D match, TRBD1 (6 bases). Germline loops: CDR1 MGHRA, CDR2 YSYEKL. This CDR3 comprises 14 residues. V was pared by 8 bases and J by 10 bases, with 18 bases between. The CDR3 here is CASALIGTKSPLHF. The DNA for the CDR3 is TGCGCCAGCGCCCTGATAGGGACAAAATCACCCCTCCACTTT.

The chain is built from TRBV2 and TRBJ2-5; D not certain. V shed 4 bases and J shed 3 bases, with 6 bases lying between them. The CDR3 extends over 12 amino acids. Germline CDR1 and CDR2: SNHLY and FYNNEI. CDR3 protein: CASSVGKETQYF. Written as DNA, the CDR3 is TGTGCCAGCAGTGTGGGGAAAGAGACCCAGTACTTC.

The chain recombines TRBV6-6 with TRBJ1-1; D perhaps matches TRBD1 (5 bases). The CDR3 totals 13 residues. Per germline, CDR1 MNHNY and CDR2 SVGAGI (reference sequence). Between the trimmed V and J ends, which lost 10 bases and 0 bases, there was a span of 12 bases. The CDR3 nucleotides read TGTGCCACGGAATGGGACTTGAACACTGAAGCTTTCTTT. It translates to CATEWDLNTEAFF.

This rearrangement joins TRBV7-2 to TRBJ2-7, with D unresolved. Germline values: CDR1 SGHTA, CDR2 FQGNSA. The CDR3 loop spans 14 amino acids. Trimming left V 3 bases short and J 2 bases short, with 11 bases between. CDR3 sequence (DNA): TGTGCCAGCAGCTTCGCCAGTTCCACCTACGAGCAGTACTTC. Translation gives CASSFASSTYEQYF.

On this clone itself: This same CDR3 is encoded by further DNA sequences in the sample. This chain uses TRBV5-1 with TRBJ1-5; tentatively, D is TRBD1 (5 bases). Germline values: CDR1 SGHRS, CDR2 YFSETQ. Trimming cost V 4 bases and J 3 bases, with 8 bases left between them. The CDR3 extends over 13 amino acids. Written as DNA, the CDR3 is TGCGCCAGCAGCCGGGACCTCAATCAGCCCCAGCATTTT. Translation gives CASSRDLNQPQHF.

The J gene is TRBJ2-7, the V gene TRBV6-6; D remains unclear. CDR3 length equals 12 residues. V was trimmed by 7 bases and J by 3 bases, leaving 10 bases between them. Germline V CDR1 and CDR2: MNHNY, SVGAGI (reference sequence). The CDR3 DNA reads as TGTGCCAGCACTAACAGTCTCTACGAGCAGTACTTC. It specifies CASTNSLYEQYF.

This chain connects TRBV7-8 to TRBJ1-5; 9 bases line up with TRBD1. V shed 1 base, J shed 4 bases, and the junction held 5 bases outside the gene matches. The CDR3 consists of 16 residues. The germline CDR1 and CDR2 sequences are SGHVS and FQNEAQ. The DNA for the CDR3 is TGTGCCAGCAGCTTAGGGACAGGGGCCAGGAATCAGCCCCAGCATTTT. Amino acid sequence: CASSLGTGARNQPQHF.

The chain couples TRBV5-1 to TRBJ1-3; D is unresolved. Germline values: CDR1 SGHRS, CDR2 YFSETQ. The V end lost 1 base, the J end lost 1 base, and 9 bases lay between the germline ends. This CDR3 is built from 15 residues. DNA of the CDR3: TGCGCCAGCAGCTTGTTCAGCGGTTCTGGAAACACCATATATTTT. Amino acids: CASSLFSGSGNTIYF.

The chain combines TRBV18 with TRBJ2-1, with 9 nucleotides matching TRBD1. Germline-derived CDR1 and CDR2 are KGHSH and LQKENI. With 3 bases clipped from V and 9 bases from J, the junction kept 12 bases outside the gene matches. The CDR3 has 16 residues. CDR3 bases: TGTGCCAGCTCACCGACTTATGGACAGGGGTTGGGTGAGCAGTTCTTC. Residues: CASSPTYGQGLGEQFF.

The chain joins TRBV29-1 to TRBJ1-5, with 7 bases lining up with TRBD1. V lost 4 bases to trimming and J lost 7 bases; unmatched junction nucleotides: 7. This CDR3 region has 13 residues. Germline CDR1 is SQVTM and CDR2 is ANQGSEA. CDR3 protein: CSVAGGMEQPQHF. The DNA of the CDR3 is TGCAGCGTTGCAGGGGGTATGGAGCAGCCCCAGCATTTT.